These 27 T cell receptor beta chains came from one sample sequenced in a study of cytomegalovirus exposure and HLA in healthy donors. Primers for the PCR totalled 60 Vbeta and 13 Jbeta. Produced via immunoSEQ multiplex PCR; TCRdb's table is partial and in-frame only. Altogether around 160,000 clones are present, around three quarters being singletons, with the ten largest covering about 6.9%. Sequencing was performed on PBMCs. These receptors all stem from a woman aged 40 to 50 in good health and CMV-seropositive.

This chain links TRBV28 with TRBJ2-4; D unclear. The CDR3 is made up of 14 amino acids. Germline V CDR1 and CDR2: MDHEN, SYDVKM. Trimming cost V 5 bases and J 3 bases, with 11 bases left between them. The CDR3 sequence is CASSLSGVKNIQYF. The CDR3 region has the DNA TGTGCCAGCAGTCTATCGGGTGTCAAAAACATTCAGTACTTC. Looking up the rest from reference TRBV28 and TRBJ2-4 gives the full variable domain: DVKVTQSSRYLVKRTGEKVFLECVQDMDHENMFWYRQDPGLGLRLIYFSYDVKMKEKGDIPEGYSVSREKKERFSLILESASTNQTSMYLCASSLSGVKNIQYFGAGTRLSVL.

The rearrangement links TRBV6-5 to TRBJ1-2, with TRBD1 as a possible D gene (5 bases). In germline, CDR1 is MNHEY, CDR2 SVGAGI. This CDR3 has 12 amino acids. V shed 6 bases and J shed 3 bases, with 8 bases lying between them. CDR3 coding DNA: TGTGCCAGCAGCGTCAGGGACTATGGCTACACCTTC. It yields the protein CASSVRDYGYTF.

The CDR3 DNA reads TGTGCCAGCAGCGTAGAGGGACAGGGGGCGGCAGGCTACACCTTC. Translated: CASSVEGQGAAGYTF. The chain links TRBV9 to TRBJ1-2; 12 bases map to TRBD1. V shed 0 bases, J shed 8 bases, and the junction held 5 bases outside the gene matches. This CDR3 has 15 residues. Per germline, CDR1 SGDLS and CDR2 YYNGEE.

The chain employs TRBV4-2 and TRBJ2-1, with D maybe TRBD2 (5 bases). CDR1 and CDR2 from the germline V gene are LGHNA and YNFKEQ. The CDR3 sequence is 14 residues long. Between the trimmed V and J ends, which lost 1 base and 12 bases, there was a span of 16 bases. The CDR3 here is CASSQAGPQRGQFF. The CDR3 DNA sequence: TGTGCCAGCAGCCAAGCGGGTCCACAACGGGGGCAGTTCTTC.

The chain carries TRBV6-5 and TRBJ2-2; 7 bases are shared with TRBD1. The V gene's germline CDR1 is MNHEY and CDR2 SVGAGI. The CDR3 contains 15 residues. V shed 3 bases and J 3 bases; nucleotides not matched to a gene: 4. The CDR3 DNA sequence: TGTGCCAGCAGTTATAGGGGGCAGGACACCGGGGAGCTGTTTTTT. Amino acids: CASSYRGQDTGELFF.

V usage is TRBV5-6 and J usage is TRBJ2-2, with D maybe TRBD1 (6 bases). Germline loops: CDR1 SGHDT, CDR2 YYEEEE. V lost 1 base, J lost 1 base, and 8 bases lay in between. This CDR3 has 15 residues. The CDR3 reads CASSLSRGNTGELFF. CDR3 DNA sequence: TGTGCCAGCAGCTTGTCCAGGGGGAACACCGGGGAGCTGTTTTTT.

V gene TRBV28 combines with J gene TRBJ1-4; D ambiguous. V dropped 7 bases and J dropped 2 bases, with 14 bases sitting between them. This CDR3 contains 15 residues. Germline V lookup: CDR1 MDHEN, CDR2 SYDVKM. CDR3 sequence: CASIGHGPTNEKLFF. CDR3 coding DNA: TGTGCCAGCATTGGGCATGGCCCTACTAATGAAAAACTGTTTTTT.

The rearrangement joins TRBV5-4 to TRBJ1-2; weak D call: TRBD1 (6 bases). From germline, CDR1 is SGHNT and CDR2 YYREEE (reference sequence). The germline V and J ends were trimmed by 3 bases and 6 bases, with 12 bases remaining between them. The CDR3 totals 13 residues. Written as DNA, the CDR3 is TGTGCCAGCAGCTCGGCAGGGGACAATGGCTACACCTTC. Protein sequence: CASSSAGDNGYTF.

The chain carries TRBV6-1 and TRBJ1-1; D is possibly TRBD1 (5 bases). The CDR3 covers 16 residues. With 3 bases removed from V and 2 bases from J, the gap between germline ends came to 16 bases. From germline, CDR1 is MNHNS and CDR2 SASEGT. CDR3 sequence reads: CASSDIGGVRNTEAFF. In DNA, the CDR3 is TGTGCCAGCAGTGACATTGGGGGGGTGAGAAACACTGAAGCTTTCTTT.

This chain uses TRBV6-6 with TRBJ2-3, with TRBD1 matching 8 bases. From germline, CDR1 is MNHNY and CDR2 SVGAGI (reference sequence). V lost 5 bases to trimming and J lost 1 base; unmatched junction nucleotides: 5. The CDR3 runs to 15 residues. The CDR3 DNA sequence: TGTGCCAGCAGTCGTCCGGGACAGGGCACAGATACGCAGTATTTT. This codes for CASSRPGQGTDTQYF.

The chain carries TRBV18 and TRBJ2-5, with 11 positions matching TRBD2. The last part of the DNA fits TRBJ2-7 better; the J call may be wrong. Germline V gives CDR1 KGHSH, CDR2 LQKENI. The CDR3 sequence is 17 residues long. In DNA form, the CDR3 reads TGTGCCAGCTCACCACGCCTTAGCGGGGGGGACTCCTACGAGCAGTACTTC. Encoded protein: CASSPRLSGGDSYEQYF.

This clone was recorded a few times. The CDR3 region is CASSAQGAQVQETQYF. The CDR3 DNA reads as TGTGCCAGCAGTGCCCAGGGGGCGCAGGTCCAAGAGACCCAGTACTTC. The chain employs TRBV6-1 and TRBJ2-5; 8 nucleotides agree with TRBD1. This CDR3 has 16 amino acids. Germline lookup yields CDR1 MNHNS and CDR2 SASEGT. V gave up 4 bases and J gave up 1 base; unmatched junction bases: 8.

The CDR3 is CASRSTWGADTQYF. The CDR3 DNA is TGCGCCAGCAGGAGCACGTGGGGGGCAGATACGCAGTATTTT. J is TRBJ2-3 and V is TRBV5-1; possible D gene TRBD2, 6 bases. Between the trimmed V and J ends, which lost 5 bases and 4 bases, there was a span of 14 bases. The germline V gene encodes CDR1 SGHRS and CDR2 YFSETQ. This CDR3 is 14 amino acids long.

This chain connects TRBV6-1 to TRBJ1-4; 10 nucleotides match TRBD1. The germline V gene has CDR1 MNHNS and CDR2 SASEGT. The CDR3 has 15 residues. V was clipped by 0 bases and J by 7 bases; unmatched bases: 2. The CDR3 reads CASSEAGTGVEKLFF. CDR3 coding DNA: TGTGCCAGCAGTGAAGCCGGGACAGGGGTTGAAAAACTGTTTTTT.

This chain connects TRBV27 to TRBJ1-5; TRBD1 might be the D (6 bases). This CDR3 comprises 16 residues. Germline loops: CDR1 MNHEY, CDR2 SMNVEV (reference sequence). Trimming stripped 4 bases from V and 7 bases from J, with 20 bases between. CDR3 sequence (DNA): TGTGCCAGCAGTTACCGGATGGGAAGGGGGATACAGCCCCAGCATTTT. Translation gives CASSYRMGRGIQPQHF.

The rearrangement uses TRBV5-1 and TRBJ2-7; 7 bases agree with TRBD2. This CDR3 is built from 13 residues. Germline CDR1 and CDR2: SGHRS and YFSETQ. The J segment lost 6 bases and the V segment lost 0 bases, leaving 3 bases of the junction unmatched. The CDR3 region has the DNA TGCGCCAGCAGCTTGGAATCGGGGGGCGAGCAGTACTTC. Translated: CASSLESGGEQYF.

V and J are TRBV5-1 and TRBJ2-6; 8 bases fit TRBD1. Trimming at V came to 4 bases and at J to 3 bases, leaving 12 bases not matched to a gene. The CDR3 has 18 amino acids. Germline V gene lookup returns CDR1 SGHRS and CDR2 YFSETQ. CDR3 region: CASSPEPQGAGGANVLTF. CDR3 bases: TGCGCCAGCAGCCCCGAGCCGCAGGGGGCGGGTGGGGCCAACGTCCTGACTTTC.

The V and J genes are TRBV2 and TRBJ2-3; 8 nucleotides agree with TRBD2. The CDR3 has 15 amino acids. Germline-derived CDR1 and CDR2 are SNHLY and FYNNEI. V gave up 7 bases and J gave up 4 bases; unmatched junction bases: 10. This CDR3 reads CASIFSGLEADTQYF. The CDR3 DNA reads TGTGCCAGCATATTTTCGGGACTAGAGGCAGATACGCAGTATTTT. Variable domain in full (rest from reference TRBV2 and TRBJ2-3): EPEVTQTPSHQVTQMGQEVILRCVPISNHLYFYWYRQILGQKVEFLVSFYNNEISEKSEIFDDQFSVERPDGSNFTLKIRSTKLEDSAMYFCASIFSGLEADTQYFGPGTRLTVL.

This clone has only one observation. The CDR3: CASAPGGLSYEQYF. Written as DNA, the CDR3 is TGTGCCAGTGCCCCAGGGGGTCTATCCTACGAGCAGTACTTC. This rearrangement joins TRBV19 to TRBJ2-7; TRBD1 matches at 7 bases. The CDR3 spans 14 residues. Germline lookup yields CDR1 LNHDA and CDR2 SQIVND (reference sequence). Unmatched junction bases numbered 8, after V lost 8 bases and J lost 1 base.

The chain recombines TRBV6-6 with TRBJ1-2, with D hard to call. With 6 bases removed from V and 6 bases from J, the gap between germline ends came to 14 bases. The CDR3 consists of 13 residues. From germline, CDR1 is MNHNY and CDR2 SVGAGI (reference sequence). This chain's CDR3 is CASSPPVADGYTF. DNA for the CDR3: TGTGCCAGCAGCCCCCCCGTGGCGGATGGCTACACCTTC.

In its sample, this clone was seen once. The V and J genes are TRBV30 and TRBJ1-1; D remains unclear. The germline V and J ends were trimmed by 3 bases and 5 bases, with 7 bases remaining between them. Germline loops: CDR1 GTSNPN, CDR2 SVGIG (reference sequence). The CDR3 length is 11 residues. In DNA form, the CDR3 reads TGTGCCTGGAGGTGGAGGACTGAAGCTTTCTTT. This gives the protein CAWRWRTEAFF.

The CDR3 DNA sequence: TGTGCCAGCAGCAAACACCCTTGGCGGGGGGCTTCCTACAATGAGCAGTTCTTC. It is translated as CASSKHPWRGASYNEQFF. The V call is TRBV7-2, the J call TRBJ2-1, with 8 bases aligning to TRBD2. Unmatched junction bases numbered 13, after V lost 5 bases and J lost 1 base. CDR1 SGHTA and CDR2 FQGNSA come from the germline V gene. This CDR3 has 18 amino acids.

V and J are TRBV6-1 and TRBJ1-1; D ambiguous. The CDR3 length is 15 residues. From germline, CDR1 is MNHNS and CDR2 SASEGT. V gave up 7 bases and J gave up 0 bases, with 15 bases separating them. CDR3 in DNA: TGTGCCAGCACTCGGGGATTGCGGATGAACACTGAAGCTTTCTTT. Translating gives CASTRGLRMNTEAFF.

The V and J genes are TRBV5-4 and TRBJ1-2; D gene unclear. Germline loops: CDR1 SGHNT, CDR2 YYREEE (reference sequence). The CDR3 length is 12 residues. Trimming took off 7 bases at V and 4 bases at J, with 11 bases between the two ends. CDR3 bases: TGTGCCAGCCATGAACGGGGCTATGGCTACACCTTC. Encoded protein: CASHERGYGYTF.

The V and J genes are TRBV5-1 and TRBJ1-5; weak D call: TRBD1 (6 bases). Germline assignment: CDR1 SGHRS and CDR2 YFSETQ. With 0 bases removed from V and 5 bases from J, the gap between germline ends came to 12 bases. This CDR3 is built from 15 residues. The CDR3 is CASSLGTEFDQPQHF. The CDR3 nucleotides are TGCGCCAGCAGCTTGGGGACAGAGTTCGATCAGCCCCAGCATTTT.

This chain uses TRBV28 with TRBJ2-5; TRBD1 agrees at 7 bases. Per germline, CDR1 MDHEN and CDR2 SYDVKM. The CDR3 is 14 amino acids. The J segment lost 4 bases and the V segment lost 3 bases, leaving 5 bases of the junction unmatched. CDR3 residues: CASSLVGGGETQYF. CDR3 DNA sequence: TGTGCCAGCAGTTTGGTAGGGGGCGGAGAGACCCAGTACTTC.

The gene calls are TRBV19 and TRBJ2-5; 10 bases match TRBD2. Germline V gives CDR1 LNHDA, CDR2 SQIVND (reference sequence). This CDR3 comprises 16 residues. The J segment lost 1 base and the V segment lost 3 bases, leaving 5 bases of the junction unmatched. CDR3: CASSIGVAGGQETQYF. DNA for the CDR3: TGTGCCAGTAGTATCGGGGTAGCGGGGGGCCAAGAGACCCAGTACTTC.